This T cell receptor beta chain was documented in a study of PD-1 blockade in classical Hodgkin lymphoma. Whole-study results and caveats: Unlike CD8+ TCR diversity, which did not rise significantly by C4D1, CD4+ TCR diversity did. Patients with an early start, nivolumab under 1 year after ASCT, were excluded.

For this clone: Its antigen remains unidentified.

V gave up 1 base and J gave up 0 bases, with 13 bases separating them. Germline CDR1 is LNHDA and CDR2 is SQIVND (reference sequence). This CDR3 spans 18 amino acids. Every patient had relapsed following autologous stem cell transplantation, and cohorts differed in brentuximab vedotin exposure. Repertoires were generated with immunoSEQ multiplex PCR, while TCRdb's copy carries only in-frame clones and drops some. The sample contains 13,000 to 15,000 clones, 81% of which appear only once. The sequencing used peripheral blood mononuclear cells (PBMCs), collected at baseline. This clonotype was obtained from a human donor with classical Hodgkin lymphoma. This chain links TRBV19 with TRBJ1-6; D gene unclear. In DNA, the CDR3 is TGTGCCAGTAGTATAGTATCTTACGGAAGCTCCTATAATTCACCCCTCCACTTT. Amino acid sequence: CASSIVSYGSSYNSPLHF.